These 17 T cell receptor beta chains share one sample of origin, sequenced in a study of cytomegalovirus exposure and HLA in healthy donors. Primers for the PCR totalled 60 Vbeta and 13 Jbeta. The data were produced by immunoSEQ multiplex PCR, yet TCRdb's version contains in-frame clones alone and is incomplete. The sample records some 61,000 clones, about 81% being singletons. The material sequenced was PBMCs. Receptor source: a human donor in good health.

The J gene is TRBJ1-1, the V gene TRBV7-9, with 7 positions matching TRBD1. This CDR3 is built from 15 residues. J lost 0 bases, V lost 2 bases, and 3 bases had no gene match. Germline values: CDR1 SEHNR, CDR2 FQNEAQ (reference sequence). Written as DNA, the CDR3 is TGTGCCAGCAGCTTACGACAGGGCATGAACACTGAAGCTTTCTTT. As protein: CASSLRQGMNTEAFF.

This clone was seen just once. The rearrangement uses TRBV2 and TRBJ1-5, with 7 bases fitting TRBD1. V lost 4 bases, J lost 1 base, and 7 bases stayed unmatched. This CDR3 spans 16 amino acids. Germline assignment: CDR1 SNHLY and CDR2 FYNNEI. The CDR3, as DNA: TGTGCCAGCAGTGGCCCAGGGGGAGGAAGCAATCAGCCCCAGCATTTT. It is translated as CASSGPGGGSNQPQHF. The full variable domain, with the rest looked up from reference TRBV2 and TRBJ1-5, is EPEVTQTPSHQVTQMGQEVILRCVPISNHLYFYWYRQILGQKVEFLVSFYNNEISEKSEIFDDQFSVERPDGSNFTLKIRSTKLEDSAMYFCASSGPGGGSNQPQHFGDGTRLSIL.

Worth noting for this clone: The junction does not match germline at one end; this may be a read error. This sample also contains other DNA sequences that code for the same CDR3. This chain connects TRBV7-3 to TRBJ2-2; 7 bases map to TRBD2. CDR1 is SGHTA and CDR2 is FQGTGA in the germline V gene. This CDR3 comprises 15 residues. The DNA for the CDR3 is TGCGCCAGCAGCCCCGGGACTACGAACACCGGGGAGCTGTTTTTT. Translation: CASSPGTTNTGELFF.

The chain uses TRBV30 and TRBJ2-5; the match to TRBD2 covers 7 bases. Germline values: CDR1 GTSNPN, CDR2 SVGIG (reference sequence). Unmatched junction bases numbered 4, after V lost 3 bases and J lost 3 bases. The CDR3 loop spans 13 amino acids. This chain's CDR3 is CAWRGRGKETQYF. The CDR3 region has the DNA TGTGCCTGGAGGGGGCGGGGGAAAGAGACCCAGTACTTC.

The V and J genes are TRBV29-1 and TRBJ2-1, with 9 bases aligning to TRBD2. CDR1 and CDR2 (germline): SQVTM, ANQGSEA. V lost 0 bases to trimming and J lost 4 bases; unmatched junction nucleotides: 7. This CDR3 spans 16 amino acids. The CDR3 nucleotides are TGCAGCGTTGAAGATCTCGAGCGGGGGGTTTACAATGAGCAGTTCTTC. Its protein product is CSVEDLERGVYNEQFF.

The chain carries TRBV7-2 and TRBJ2-2, with TRBD2 matching 10 bases. Looked up from germline, CDR1 is SGHTA and CDR2 is FQGNSA. The CDR3 is made up of 16 amino acids. Germline trimming cut 3 bases from V and 6 bases from J; bases unmatched to any gene: 7. The CDR3 bases are TGTGCCAGCAGCTTCGTTACTAGCGGGGTATCCGGGGAGCTGTTTTTT. It translates to CASSFVTSGVSGELFF.

This clone was counted between two and nine times. The chain has TRBV6-6 and TRBJ2-1; 7 bases are shared with TRBD1. The ends lost 6 bases at V and 0 bases at J; junction bases unmatched: 2. Germline lookup yields CDR1 MNHNY and CDR2 SVGAGI (reference sequence). The CDR3 loop spans 14 amino acids. DNA for the CDR3: TGTGCCAGCAGGTGGGACAGCTCCTACAATGAGCAGTTCTTC. It codes for CASRWDSSYNEQFF.

The chain carries TRBV2 and TRBJ2-7, with 8 positions matching TRBD2. V lost 7 bases and J lost 6; bases outside the gene matches: 8. Germline V lookup: CDR1 SNHLY, CDR2 FYNNEI. The CDR3 is 13 residues long. This CDR3 is CASTLSGGGEQYF. In DNA, the CDR3 is TGTGCCAGCACCCTCAGCGGGGGTGGCGAGCAGTACTTC.

V and J are TRBV5-1 and TRBJ1-3, with D hard to call. The V gene lost 0 bases and the J gene lost 0 bases, with 10 bases spanning the gap. The CDR3 sequence is 16 residues long. Germline V gene data show CDR1 as SGHRS and CDR2 as YFSETQ. In nucleotides, the CDR3 is TGCGCCAGCAGCTTGGCAGGAACCCTCTCTGGAAACACCATATATTTT. Protein sequence: CASSLAGTLSGNTIYF.

The CDR3 spells CASSLGTSFTGGEQYF. CDR3 sequence (DNA): TGTGCCAGCAGCTTGGGGACTAGCTTTACCGGGGGCGAGCAGTACTTC. The genes are TRBV5-4 and TRBJ2-7, with 8 bases identical to TRBD2. The CDR3 runs 16 residues. J lost 6 bases, V lost 0 bases, and 11 bases had no gene match. Germline loops: CDR1 SGHNT, CDR2 YYREEE (reference sequence). Supplemented by reference TRBV5-4 and TRBJ2-7, the full variable domain reads ETGVTQSPTHLIKTRGQQVTLRCSSQSGHNTVSWYQQALGQGPQFIFQYYREEENGRGNFPPRFSGLQFPNYSSELNVNALELDDSALYLCASSLGTSFTGGEQYFGPGTRLTVT.

The rearrangement joins TRBV6-6 to TRBJ2-2; the match to TRBD1 covers 7 bases. The CDR3 extends over 16 amino acids. CDR1 is MNHNY, CDR2 SVGAGI, per germline (reference sequence). V lost 0 bases and J lost 3; bases outside the gene matches: 4. The CDR3, as DNA: TGTGCCAGCAGTTACTCATCACAGGGGTACACCGGGGAGCTGTTTTTT. It translates to CASSYSSQGYTGELFF.

The genes are TRBV28 and TRBJ2-7, with TRBD1 matching over 10 bases. Germline lookup yields CDR1 MDHEN and CDR2 SYDVKM. The J segment lost 5 bases and the V segment lost 2 bases, leaving 12 bases of the junction unmatched. The CDR3 contains 17 residues. The CDR3 DNA is TGTGCCAGCAGTTTACGTCTACAGGACAGGGGGGATAACGAGCAGTACTTC. It is translated as CASSLRLQDRGDNEQYF.

The V and J genes are TRBV2 and TRBJ1-2; D uncertain. Germline CDR1 reads SNHLY; CDR2 reads FYNNEI. The CDR3 extends over 15 amino acids. Trimming removed 7 bases at V and 6 bases at J, with 21 bases between. This chain's CDR3 is CASNPSPIDENGYTF. The CDR3 region has the DNA TGTGCCAGCAACCCGAGCCCCATCGATGAAAATGGCTACACCTTC.

This clone has a handful of counts. The chain combines TRBV10-1 with TRBJ2-2, with D uncertain. V gave up 6 bases and J gave up 4 bases, with 12 bases separating them. This CDR3 has 14 amino acids. Germline assignment: CDR1 WNHNN and CDR2 SYGVQD (reference sequence). The CDR3 bases are TGCGCCAGCAGCCGCGCCATATCCACCGGGGAGCTGTTTTTT. It specifies CASSRAISTGELFF.

V gene TRBV25-1 combines with J gene TRBJ2-1, with TRBD2 matching over 10 bases. The CDR3 covers 15 residues. With V trimmed by 2 bases and J by 5 bases, 3 bases remained unmatched. From germline, CDR1 is MGHDK and CDR2 SYGVNS. CDR3 residues: CASSEGSGGNNEQFF. The DNA for the CDR3 is TGTGCCAGCAGTGAAGGTAGCGGGGGGAACAATGAGCAGTTCTTC.

This clone appeared a few times. This chain connects TRBV29-1 to TRBJ2-7, with 8 bases matching TRBD1. The CDR3 loop spans 12 amino acids. V lost 4 bases and J lost 5; bases outside the gene matches: 4. Germline assignment: CDR1 SQVTM and CDR2 ANQGSEA. The CDR3 protein is CSVVDRGDEQYF. The CDR3 coding sequence is TGCAGCGTTGTAGACAGGGGCGACGAGCAGTACTTC.

CDR3 sequence (DNA): TGTGCCAGCAGCGTCCGAGCGGGGTCTGACGTGCAGTACTTC. It is translated as CASSVRAGSDVQYF. This chain joins TRBV7-2 and TRBJ2-7, with 7 positions matching TRBD2. Germline V gene lookup returns CDR1 SGHTA and CDR2 FQGNSA. This CDR3 has 14 residues. V lost 5 bases, J lost 9 bases, and 13 bases stayed unmatched.